This T cell receptor beta chain stems from a study of blood T cell repertoires in COVID-19. Study background: Sites in the United States, Italy and Spain provided acute and convalescent COVID-19 samples.

Per the original methods: Reference gene primer amplification yielded estimated nucleated cell counts. The repertoire was sequenced with immunoSEQ multiplex PCR; TCRdb's copy has only in-frame clones and lacks some. V and J calls and clone size come straight from that table; D and trimming were deduced from the DNA. The data show 300,000 or so clones, around 90% seen once. The CDR3 extends over 15 amino acids. V shed 1 base and J shed 4 bases, with 13 bases lying between them. Germline loops: CDR1 SGHKS, CDR2 YYEKEE (reference sequence). V usage is TRBV5-5 and J usage is TRBJ2-3; D not resolved. This TCR was recovered from a woman in her 30s who had recovered from COVID-19. Sequencing was performed on PBMCs or T cells enriched from blood (not recorded which). CDR3 amino acids: CASSLQDFPPDTQYF. CDR3 DNA: TGTGCCAGCAGCTTGCAGGATTTCCCCCCAGATACGCAGTATTTT.